This T cell receptor (beta chain) appears in the sequencing data of a study of cytomegalovirus exposure and HLA in healthy donors. The CDR3 has 10 residues. Germline assignment: CDR1 GTSNPN and CDR2 SVGIG (reference sequence). V was cut by 5 bases and J by 8 bases, with 7 bases left in between. Profiled with immunoSEQ multiplex PCR; TCRdb holds only in-frame clones, not every one. Of around 250,000 clones in the sample, about 90% were seen once. Sequencing was done on a sample of PBMCs. The sequence derives from a woman in her late teens or twenties in good health and CMV-seronegative. The chain combines TRBV30 with TRBJ1-3; maybe TRBD1 (5 bases). This CDR3 reads CAWEQDTIYF. CDR3 nucleotide sequence: TGTGCCTGGGAACAGGACACCATATATTTT.